The TCR beta chain described here comes from a study of cytomegalovirus exposure and HLA in healthy donors (dated by TCRdb to about 2017). In terms of the full investigation: According to a later analysis, one platform produced both the 110 or so validation repertoires and the approximately 660 repertoires of the first cohort. To predict cytomegalovirus infection status, the study brought together high-throughput TCR immunosequencing, statistical association of individual TCRs with disease status, and machine learning. Along with the approximately 650-subject first cohort, a separate validation cohort of 120 different subjects was used. The aim of the study was to test whether cataloging public T cell receptors could identify signatures of past pathogen exposure. What the study reported, not specific to this receptor: In a later analysis, TCRs clustered in the first cohort were found to also tend to co-occur in the 100 to 150 validation repertoires, with over 90% of cluster scores above 0. Most TCR sequences were seen in very few donors, while some public TCRs were found in many individuals. A later analysis lacked HLA typing for the validation cohort, so it scored co-occurrence in that cohort across all 130 or so repertoires. The authors suggested that the approach could potentially be extended to other disease states and immunological phenotypes. The classifier was reported to diagnose cytomegalovirus status with high specificity and sensitivity in both the original cohort and the validation cohort. The study listed 150 to 200 TCR beta chains as associated with cytomegalovirus. A few of the identified cytomegalovirus-associated TCR beta chains were confirmed in vitro to be specific for cytomegalovirus antigens.

Note on this clone: Its antigen is unknown. Per-nucleotide qualities are absent, and no much larger clonotype sits a single base away.

Reading from cysteine to phenylalanine, the CDR3 counts 16 amino acids. Just CDR3 DNA is preserved here, 48 bases in frame from base 1. Trimming at the junction amounts to 0 bases on V and 0 bases on J, and the germline ends lie 10 bases apart. CDR1 and CDR2 are drawn from the germline V gene (reference sequence): SGHNT, YYREEE. The donors were included in the validation cohort of 90 to 150 subjects, a group kept apart from the approximately 650-subject first cohort. Receptors were amplified or captured by the immunoSEQ multiplex PCR assay. As for the original processing: A statistical classification framework was developed to diagnose cytomegalovirus status using the catalog of TCR beta chain sequences. TCRdb provides this immuneACCESS table in a form limited to in-frame rearrangements. Some clones are lacking; in checked studies, under half of them reflect an unresolved V gene, and why the rest are absent is not known. D and trimming were read from the DNA, whereas the V and J calls and clone size are those reported in that table. Recorded for this sample are about 200,000 clones; less than 85% of them occurred a single time. Clones ranked in the top ten supply roughly 5.5% of the sample.

This receptor was obtained from a woman aged 18-29 years in good health and CMV-seronegative. The material sequenced was PBMCs. Here the chain combines TRBV5-4 and TRBJ1-3; no D gene can be assigned with confidence. The sequenced DNA is TGTGCCAGCAGCTTGGCGGAGAAGCGCTCTGGAAACACCATATATTTT. It encodes CASSLAEKRSGNTIYF.